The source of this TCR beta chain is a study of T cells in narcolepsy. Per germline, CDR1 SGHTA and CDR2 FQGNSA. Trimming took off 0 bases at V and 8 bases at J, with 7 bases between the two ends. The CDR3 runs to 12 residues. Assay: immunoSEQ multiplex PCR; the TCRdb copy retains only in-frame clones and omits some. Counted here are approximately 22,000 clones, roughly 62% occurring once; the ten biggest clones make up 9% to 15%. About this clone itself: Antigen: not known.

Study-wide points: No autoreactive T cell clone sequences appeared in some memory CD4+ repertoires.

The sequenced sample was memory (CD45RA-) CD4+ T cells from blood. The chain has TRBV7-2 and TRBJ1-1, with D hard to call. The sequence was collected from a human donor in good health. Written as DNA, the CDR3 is TGTGCCAGCAGCTTAGCCCACAGAGAAGCTTTCTTT. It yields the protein CASSLAHREAFF.